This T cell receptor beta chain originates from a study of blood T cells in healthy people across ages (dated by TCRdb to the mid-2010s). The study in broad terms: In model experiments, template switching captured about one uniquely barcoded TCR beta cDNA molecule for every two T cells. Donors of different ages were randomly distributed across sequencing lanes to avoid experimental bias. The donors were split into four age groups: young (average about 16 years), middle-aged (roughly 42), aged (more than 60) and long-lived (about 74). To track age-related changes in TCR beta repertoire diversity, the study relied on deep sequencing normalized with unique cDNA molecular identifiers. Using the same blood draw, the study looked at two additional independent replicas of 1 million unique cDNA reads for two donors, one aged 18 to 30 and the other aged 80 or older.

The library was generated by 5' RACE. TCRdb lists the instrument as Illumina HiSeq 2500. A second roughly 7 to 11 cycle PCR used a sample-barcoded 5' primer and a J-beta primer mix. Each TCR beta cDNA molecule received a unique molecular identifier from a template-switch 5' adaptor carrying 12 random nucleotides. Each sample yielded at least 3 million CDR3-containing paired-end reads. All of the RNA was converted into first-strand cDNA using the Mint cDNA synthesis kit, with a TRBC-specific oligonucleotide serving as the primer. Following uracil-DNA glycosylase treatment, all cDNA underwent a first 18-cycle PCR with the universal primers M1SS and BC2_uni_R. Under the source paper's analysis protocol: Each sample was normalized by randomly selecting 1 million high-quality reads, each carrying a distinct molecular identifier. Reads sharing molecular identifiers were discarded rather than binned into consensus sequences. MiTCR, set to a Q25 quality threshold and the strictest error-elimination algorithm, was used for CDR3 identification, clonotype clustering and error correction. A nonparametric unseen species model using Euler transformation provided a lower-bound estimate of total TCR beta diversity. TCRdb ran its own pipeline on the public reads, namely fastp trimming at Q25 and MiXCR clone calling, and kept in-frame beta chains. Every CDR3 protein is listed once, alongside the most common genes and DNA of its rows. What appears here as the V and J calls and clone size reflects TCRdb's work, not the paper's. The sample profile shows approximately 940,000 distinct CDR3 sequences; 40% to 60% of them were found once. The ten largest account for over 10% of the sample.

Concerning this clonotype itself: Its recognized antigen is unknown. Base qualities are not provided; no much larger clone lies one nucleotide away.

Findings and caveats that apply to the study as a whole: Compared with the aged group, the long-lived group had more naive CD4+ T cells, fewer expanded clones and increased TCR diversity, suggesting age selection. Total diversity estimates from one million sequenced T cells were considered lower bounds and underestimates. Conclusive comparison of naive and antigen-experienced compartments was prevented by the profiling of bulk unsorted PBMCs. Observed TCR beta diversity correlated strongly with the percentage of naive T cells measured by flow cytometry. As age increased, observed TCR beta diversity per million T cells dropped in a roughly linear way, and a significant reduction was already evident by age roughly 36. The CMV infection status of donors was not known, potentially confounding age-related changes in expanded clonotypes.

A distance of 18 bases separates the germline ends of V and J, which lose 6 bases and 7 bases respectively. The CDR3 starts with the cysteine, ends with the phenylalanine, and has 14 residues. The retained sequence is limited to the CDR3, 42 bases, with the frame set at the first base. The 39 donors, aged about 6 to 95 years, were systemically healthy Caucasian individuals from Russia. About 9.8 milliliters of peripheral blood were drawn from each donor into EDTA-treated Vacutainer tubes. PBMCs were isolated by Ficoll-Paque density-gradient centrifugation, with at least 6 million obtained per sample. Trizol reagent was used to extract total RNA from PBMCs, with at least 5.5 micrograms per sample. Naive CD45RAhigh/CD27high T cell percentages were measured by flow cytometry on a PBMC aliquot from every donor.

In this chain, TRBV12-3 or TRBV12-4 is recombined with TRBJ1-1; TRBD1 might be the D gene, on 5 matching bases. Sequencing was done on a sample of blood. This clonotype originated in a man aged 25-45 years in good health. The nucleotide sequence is TGTGCCAGCAGACCCCCCTGGGGGAACGATGAAGCTTTCTTT. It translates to CASRPPWGNDEAFF.